The 11 T cell receptor beta chains reported below all come from one sample, sequenced in a study of response to subunit inactivated influenza vaccine. TCRdb reanalysed the RT-PCR reads using MiXCR and keeps one entry per CDR3 protein. The table has 500,000 or so distinct CDR3 sequences, approximately 16% seen once. Specimen: CD4+ T cells sorted from PBMCs, collected less than 25 months after vaccination. The receptors shown here come from a man between 50 and 69 years old who received an inactivated influenza vaccine.

This clonotype was seen a few times. This chain links TRBV29-1 with TRBJ2-4; maybe TRBD1 (5 bases). This CDR3 has 14 amino acids. The V and J ends lost 1 base and 1 base respectively, with 8 bases between them. Per the germline V gene, CDR1 is SQVTM and CDR2 is ANQGSEA. The CDR3 DNA reads as TGCAGCGTTGAAGGCAGGGCTGCCAAAAACATTCAGTACTTC. Amino acids: CSVEGRAAKNIQYF. Looking up the rest from reference TRBV29-1 and TRBJ2-4 gives the full variable domain: SAVISQKPSRDICQRGTSLTIQCQVDSQVTMMFWYRQQPGQSLTLIATANQGSEATYESGFVIDKFPISRPNLTFSTLTVSNMSPEDSSIYLCSVEGRAAKNIQYFGAGTRLSVL.

J is TRBJ2-5 and V is TRBV5-6; D is perhaps TRBD2 (6 bases). Looked up from germline, CDR1 is SGHDT and CDR2 is YYEEEE. Deletions cut 2 bases from V and 5 bases from J, with 10 bases between. The CDR3 runs to 13 residues. The CDR3 loop is CASSFPAGETQYF. In DNA form, the CDR3 reads TGTGCCAGCAGCTTCCCCGCGGGGGAGACCCAGTACTTC.

The chain has TRBV7-2 and TRBJ2-3, with D unresolved. This CDR3 contains 16 residues. Per germline, CDR1 SGHTA and CDR2 FQGNSA. Trimming pared 1 base from V and 3 bases from J, leaving 14 bases between. DNA for the CDR3: TGTGCCAGCAGCTTAGTGGCGGCCAGGATTACAGATACGCAGTATTTT. Protein: CASSLVAARITDTQYF. The full variable domain, completed using reference TRBV7-2 and TRBJ2-3, is GAGVSQSPSNKVTEKGKDVELRCDPISGHTALYWYRQSLGQGLEFLIYFQGNSAPDKSGLPSDRFSAERTGGSVSTLTIQRTQQEDSAVYLCASSLVAARITDTQYFGPGTRLTVL.

This clonotype turned up a few times. The rearrangement links TRBV9 to TRBJ2-3; D is uncertain. CDR1 is SGDLS, CDR2 YYNGEE, per germline. The CDR3 contains 13 residues. The V end lost 6 bases, the J end lost 5 bases, and 13 bases lay between the germline ends. The CDR3 spells CASTRTARDTQYF. The CDR3 region has the DNA TGTGCCAGCACTCGGACCGCTAGAGATACGCAGTATTTT.

This clonotype was counted only a few times. V is TRBV10-3 and J is TRBJ2-7, with unresolved D. Germline assignment: CDR1 ENHRY and CDR2 SYGVKD. V was trimmed by 4 bases and J by 3 bases, leaving 7 bases between them. CDR3 length: 12 amino acids. The CDR3 protein is CAISGGRYEQYF. CDR3 DNA sequence: TGTGCCATCAGTGGTGGGCGCTACGAGCAGTACTTC.

The V gene is TRBV3-1, the J gene TRBJ2-5; 11 bases line up with TRBD1. In germline, CDR1 is LGHDT, CDR2 YNNKEL (reference sequence). The CDR3 contains 16 residues. V shed 3 bases and J 5 bases; nucleotides not matched to a gene: 8. CDR3 residues: CASSQRGQGALETQYF. In DNA, the CDR3 is TGTGCCAGCAGCCAGCGAGGACAGGGGGCTCTTGAGACCCAGTACTTC.

The chain recombines TRBV29-1 with TRBJ2-1; D could derive from TRBD1 or TRBD2 (6 bases each). CDR1 is SQVTM and CDR2 is ANQGSEA in the germline V gene. V was clipped by 6 bases and J by 2 bases, with 14 bases between them. This CDR3 has 14 amino acids. This chain's CDR3 is CSVCRGGTYNEQFF. The CDR3 DNA follows: TGCAGCGTATGCAGGGGAGGAACCTACAATGAGCAGTTCTTC.

This rearrangement joins TRBV12-3 or TRBV12-4 to TRBJ2-3; 15 nucleotides align to TRBD2. The junction had 5 bases not matched to a gene; V was cut back by 4 bases and J by 6 bases. The CDR3 extends over 16 amino acids. The CDR3 is CASSWTSGRAMDTQYF. The DNA for the CDR3 is TGTGCCAGCAGTTGGACTAGCGGGAGGGCCATGGATACGCAGTATTTT.

A few counts support this clonotype. This chain links TRBV20-1 with TRBJ1-4; perhaps TRBD1 as D (5 bases). Germline CDR1 DFQATT, CDR2 SNEGSKA (reference sequence). CDR3 length equals 12 residues. Trimming removed 6 bases at V and 2 bases at J, with 7 bases between. CDR3 amino acids: CSAAGTNEKLFF. For the CDR3, the DNA is TGCAGTGCGGCAGGGACTAATGAAAAACTGTTTTTT.

J is TRBJ1-5 and V is TRBV6-6; D gene unclear. The CDR3 loop spans 13 amino acids. Germline V CDR1 and CDR2: MNHNY, SVGAGI (reference sequence). V shed 4 bases and J shed 0 bases, with 4 bases lying between them. CDR3 sequence: CASSSISNQPQHF. CDR3 bases: TGTGCCAGCAGTTCTATTAGCAATCAGCCCCAGCATTTT.

CDR3 region: CATAWGINEQFF. CDR3 coding DNA: TGTGCCACCGCCTGGGGAATCAATGAGCAGTTCTTC. The chain carries TRBV6-2 or TRBV6-3 and TRBJ2-1; D is undetermined. V was pared by 10 bases and J by 6 bases, with 13 bases between. The length of the CDR3 is 12 residues. CDR1 and CDR2 from the germline V gene are MNHEY and SVGEGT.